The 18 T cell receptor beta chains in this list originate from one sample, sequenced in a study of cytomegalovirus exposure and HLA in healthy donors. Vbeta (60) and Jbeta (13) primers were used in the PCR. Generated by immunoSEQ multiplex PCR, the TCRdb table keeps only in-frame clones and is missing some. The sample has some 180,000 clones; about 77% are singletons. Material for sequencing was PBMCs. These receptors came from a woman aged 25 to 39 in good health and CMV-seropositive.

This chain connects TRBV9 to TRBJ2-1; TRBD1 might be the D (6 bases). There are 17 residues in the CDR3. V lost 4 bases and J lost 1, with 18 bases in between. Germline V lookup: CDR1 SGDLS, CDR2 YYNGEE. The CDR3 nucleotides are TGTGCCAGCAGCCCCACAGGGAGCACCTATTCCTACAATGAGCAGTTCTTC. Translated: CASSPTGSTYSYNEQFF.

The chain uses TRBV5-4 and TRBJ2-2, with TRBD1 matching 9 bases. Germline V lookup: CDR1 SGHNT, CDR2 YYREEE (reference sequence). The CDR3 is 16 amino acids. After removal of 5 bases from V and 6 bases from J, the junction contained 11 bases not matched to a gene. The CDR3 DNA is TGTGCCAGCAGTAAACCGGGACAGGGATTCGCCGGGGAGCTGTTTTTT. Translating gives CASSKPGQGFAGELFF.

The chain carries TRBV13 and TRBJ2-7; a possible D gene is TRBD2 (5 bases). Trimming took 0 bases from V and 5 from J, leaving 11 bases between them. The length of the CDR3 is 14 residues. Looked up from germline, CDR1 is PRHDT and CDR2 is FYEKMQ (reference sequence). Written as DNA, the CDR3 is TGTGCCAGCAGCTTAGGGGGTAGCGACCACGAGCAGTACTTC. Its translation: CASSLGGSDHEQYF.

This chain uses TRBV5-1 with TRBJ1-3; the D is unclear. V gave up 3 bases and J gave up 4 bases, with 11 bases separating them. CDR1 and CDR2 (germline): SGHRS, YFSETQ. The CDR3 covers 14 residues. CDR3 amino acids: CASSSQTAGNTIYF. For the CDR3, the DNA is TGCGCCAGCAGCTCACAGACGGCCGGAAACACCATATATTTT. The whole variable domain, remainder taken from reference TRBV5-1 and TRBJ1-3, is KAGVTQTPRYLIKTRGQQVTLSCSPISGHRSVSWYQQTPGQGLQFLFEYFSETQRNKGNFPGRFSGRQFSNSRSEMNVSTLELGDSALYLCASSSQTAGNTIYFGEGSWLTVV.

The V and J genes are TRBV6-5 and TRBJ2-1; 11 bases agree with TRBD2. Germline V lookup: CDR1 MNHEY, CDR2 SVGAGI. CDR3 length: 15 residues. V shed 6 bases and J 14 bases; nucleotides not matched to a gene: 15. The CDR3 sequence: CASRVPGLAAPGEFF. DNA of the CDR3: TGTGCCAGCAGGGTCCCGGGACTAGCGGCCCCCGGAGAGTTCTTC.

The chain recombines TRBV9 with TRBJ2-1, with TRBD2 identical over 9 bases. This CDR3 has 16 residues. CDR1 is SGDLS and CDR2 is YYNGEE in the germline V gene. V gave up 0 bases and J gave up 4 bases; unmatched junction bases: 5. The CDR3 nucleotides are TGTGCCAGCAGCGTAGTGAATCTAGCGGGGTACAATGAGCAGTTCTTC. It translates to CASSVVNLAGYNEQFF.

This clone was picked up one time. The V and J genes are TRBV7-2 and TRBJ2-1; TRBD2 agrees at 11 bases. V was clipped by 10 bases and J by 8 bases; unmatched bases: 10. Germline V lookup: CDR1 SGHTA, CDR2 FQGNSA. The CDR3 contains 14 residues. The CDR3 bases are TGTGCCACGACCGGTACTAGCGGGGGCCATGAGCAGTTCTTC. Translation: CATTGTSGGHEQFF.

This clone is a singleton in its sample. This sequence joins TRBV15 and TRBJ2-1; 8 bases align to TRBD2. This CDR3 has 17 residues. The V and J ends lost 0 bases and 10 bases, in that order; junction bases with no gene match: 14. The germline gives CDR1 LNHNV, CDR2 YYDKDF (reference sequence). The CDR3 region is CATSRDSPGGATLEQFF. CDR3 bases: TGTGCCACCAGCAGAGATTCCCCCGGGGGGGCCACGCTGGAGCAGTTCTTC.

The chain uses TRBV10-3 and TRBJ2-5, with 8 bases aligning to TRBD1. The J call may not be correct, given that the DNA end is closer to TRBJ2-7. Germline V lookup: CDR1 ENHRY, CDR2 SYGVKD. CDR3 length equals 16 residues. CDR3: CAISERTGPQSNEQYF. The CDR3 bases are TGTGCCATCAGTGAAAGGACAGGGCCGCAATCAAACGAGCAGTACTTC.

The chain links TRBV10-3 to TRBJ2-5; 9 positions agree with TRBD1. The germline V gene encodes CDR1 ENHRY and CDR2 SYGVKD. V trimming: 5 bases; J trimming: 2 bases; junction bases outside the gene matches: 3. This CDR3 region has 14 residues. In DNA form, the CDR3 reads TGTGCCATCAGTCGAGGACAGGGGCAAGAGACCCAGTACTTC. It encodes CAISRGQGQETQYF.

This clone occurred once. The chain uses TRBV7-2 and TRBJ2-7; possibly TRBD1 for D (6 bases). The V and J ends lost 5 bases and 2 bases respectively, with 16 bases between them. The CDR3 is made up of 15 amino acids. Looked up from germline, CDR1 is SGHTA and CDR2 is FQGNSA. The CDR3 loop reads CASSRGGSLAYEQYF. The CDR3 bases are TGTGCCAGCAGCCGAGGGGGATCGTTGGCCTACGAGCAGTACTTC.

The chain employs TRBV15 and TRBJ2-5; maybe TRBD1 (5 bases). Judging by the DNA end, TRBJ2-7 fits better; the J call may be wrong. The CDR3 has 16 amino acids. In germline, CDR1 is LNHNV, CDR2 YYDKDF (reference sequence). The chain's CDR3 is CATSREMDTPRHEQYF. In DNA, the CDR3 is TGTGCCACCAGCAGAGAGATGGACACCCCTAGGCACGAGCAGTACTTC.

The rearrangement links TRBV9 to TRBJ2-2, with TRBD1 identical over 7 bases. Trimming took 1 base from V and 2 from J; bases not matched to a gene: 5. Germline V gene lookup returns CDR1 SGDLS and CDR2 YYNGEE. This CDR3 region has 16 residues. CDR3 sequence reads: CASSVRRDSNTGELFF. The CDR3 DNA sequence: TGTGCCAGCAGCGTACGCCGGGACAGCAACACCGGGGAGCTGTTTTTT.

The chain carries TRBV7-9 and TRBJ1-4; D remains unclear. The CDR3 has 13 residues. Trimming took off 10 bases at V and 7 bases at J, with 16 bases between the two ends. Per germline, CDR1 SEHNR and CDR2 FQNEAQ (reference sequence). CDR3 bases: TGTGCCACCCGCTCGAGAGGGAGTGAAAAACTGTTTTTT. Protein: CATRSRGSEKLFF.

CDR3 DNA sequence: TGTGCCAGCAGCTCCGGACAGGGAGGATCCTATGGCTACACCTTC. It yields the protein CASSSGQGGSYGYTF. The rearrangement uses TRBV13 and TRBJ1-2; 8 bases align to TRBD1. Trimming removed 4 bases from V and 4 bases from J; junction bases left unmatched: 8. The CDR3 contains 15 residues. CDR1 PRHDT and CDR2 FYEKMQ come from the germline V gene (reference sequence).

The gene calls are TRBV19 and TRBJ2-7, with TRBD1 matching over 7 bases. The CDR3 has 14 amino acids. Looked up from germline, CDR1 is LNHDA and CDR2 is SQIVND (reference sequence). J lost 0 bases, V lost 5 bases, and 4 bases had no gene match. The CDR3 DNA reads TGTGCCAGTAGTGAGGACAGGAGCTCCTACGAGCAGTACTTC. This codes for CASSEDRSSYEQYF.

This chain uses TRBV7-9 with TRBJ1-4; D call uncertain. Per germline, CDR1 SEHNR and CDR2 FQNEAQ (reference sequence). Deletions cut 1 base from V and 5 bases from J, with 20 bases between. The CDR3 has 18 amino acids. CDR3 sequence: CASSLVRGPGPPNEKLFF. The DNA of the CDR3 is TGTGCCAGCAGCTTAGTTCGAGGTCCTGGCCCCCCAAATGAAAAACTGTTTTTT.

The table lists this clone with a few counts. This sequence joins TRBV28 and TRBJ1-2, with TRBD1 matching 8 bases. The J segment lost 7 bases and the V segment lost 5 bases, leaving 9 bases of the junction unmatched. Germline V lookup: CDR1 MDHEN, CDR2 SYDVKM. The CDR3 runs to 14 residues. As DNA, the CDR3 is TGTGCCAGCAGTATCGGACAGGGTCATAGTGGCTACACCTTC. Translated: CASSIGQGHSGYTF.